This TCR beta chain appears in the sequencing data of a study of early T cells in non-severe SARS-CoV-2 infection. Study-wide context: Sequenced bulk RNA came from whole blood that was unsorted, and chains were unpaired.

This clonotype has ten or more counts. Antigen specificity is unknown. As part of library construction, unique molecular identifiers were attached to individual cDNA molecules. MiXCR, applied by TCRdb to the 5' RACE reads, yields one record per CDR3 protein. The table includes about 32,000 distinct CDR3 sequences, about 3.8% detected once. Notes on the study in general: VDJdb matches were skewed toward anti-spike CD8 T cell responses.

The CDR3 has 14 residues. Trimming removed 6 bases from V and 5 bases from J; junction bases left unmatched: 8. The chain links TRBV12-3 or TRBV12-4 to TRBJ1-1; 8 bases align to TRBD1. Material: whole blood. The TCR originated in an adult who was a healthcare worker with PCR-confirmed SARS-CoV-2 infection or an uninfected control (not recorded which). CDR3: CASRYRGWFTEAFF. CDR3 nucleotides: TGTGCCAGCAGATACAGGGGGTGGTTTACTGAAGCTTTCTTT.